What follows are 27 T cell receptor beta chains derived from one specimen sequenced in a study of OX40 agonist ivuxolimab in advanced cancers. Sequencing was performed with immunoSEQ multiplex PCR; in TCRdb, only in-frame clones are kept and a portion is missing. The sample shows about 21,000 clones, roughly 83% of them seen only once. Source: CD4+ or CD8+ T cells sorted from blood, taken in a trial of the OX40 agonist ivuxolimab. Receptors were obtained from an adult with an advanced solid tumor such as melanoma, head and neck, liver or kidney cancer.

This chain joins TRBV10-1 and TRBJ2-7; D possibly corresponds to TRBD1 (5 bases). Trimming cost V 2 bases and J 1 base, with 15 bases left between them. Germline V gives CDR1 WNHNN, CDR2 SYGVQD (reference sequence). The CDR3 covers 16 residues. CDR3 amino acids: CASSERGRRPSYEQYF. The CDR3 DNA reads TGCGCCAGCAGTGAGAGGGGCAGAAGGCCATCCTACGAGCAGTACTTC.

This clone was found a few times. The chain uses TRBV9 and TRBJ2-1, with D unresolved. The V end lost 4 bases, the J end lost 4 bases, and 6 bases lay between the germline ends. CDR3 size: 12 residues. Per the germline V gene, CDR1 is SGDLS and CDR2 is YYNGEE. In DNA form, the CDR3 reads TGTGCCAGCAGCCCGAGATACAATGAGCAGTTCTTC. As protein: CASSPRYNEQFF.

The rearrangement uses TRBV4-1 and TRBJ2-2; D is perhaps TRBD2 (7 bases). The germline V gene encodes CDR1 MGHRA and CDR2 YSYEKL. The CDR3 loop spans 16 amino acids. Deletions cut 0 bases from V and 5 bases from J, with 13 bases between. CDR3 sequence reads: CASSQEQGRGTGELFF. In DNA, the CDR3 is TGCGCCAGCAGCCAAGAGCAGGGGCGGGGGACCGGGGAGCTGTTTTTT.

J is TRBJ2-7 and V is TRBV4-1; 12 nucleotides line up with TRBD1. This CDR3 spans 16 amino acids. V lost 2 bases, J lost 4 bases, and 6 bases stayed unmatched. Germline CDR1 and CDR2: MGHRA and YSYEKL. The CDR3 DNA sequence: TGCGCCAGCAGCCAATGGGACAGGGGGCGAGCATACGAGCAGTACTTC. Translating it yields CASSQWDRGRAYEQYF.

The chain carries TRBV5-1 and TRBJ2-1; 13 bases are a match to TRBD2. The CDR3 contains 16 residues. Germline loops: CDR1 SGHRS, CDR2 YFSETQ. The ends lost 4 bases at V and 9 bases at J; junction bases unmatched: 10. CDR3 bases: TGCGCCAGCAGCCTTTGGACTAGCGGGAGAAGGGGTGAGCAGTTCTTC. It is translated as CASSLWTSGRRGEQFF. Full variable domain (outside the CDR3, taken from reference TRBV5-1 and TRBJ2-1): KAGVTQTPRYLIKTRGQQVTLSCSPISGHRSVSWYQQTPGQGLQFLFEYFSETQRNKGNFPGRFSGRQFSNSRSEMNVSTLELGDSALYLCASSLWTSGRRGEQFFGPGTRLTVL.

This rearrangement joins TRBV6-5 to TRBJ2-5, with D tentatively TRBD2 (5 bases). V lost 0 bases and J lost 0, with 11 bases in between. The CDR3 has 16 amino acids. CDR1 is MNHEY and CDR2 is SVGAGI in the germline V gene. CDR3: CASSYSSAGYQETQYF. CDR3 nucleotides: TGTGCCAGCAGTTACTCGAGTGCGGGCTACCAAGAGACCCAGTACTTC.

The chain employs TRBV9 and TRBJ2-1; D tentatively fits TRBD1 or TRBD2 (5 bases each). The CDR3 is 15 amino acids. Trimming took off 0 bases at V and 2 bases at J, with 9 bases between the two ends. Germline V gene data show CDR1 as SGDLS and CDR2 as YYNGEE. The DNA for the CDR3 is TGTGCCAGCAGCGTAGCCAGGGACCCCTACAATGAGCAGTTCTTC. The encoded protein is CASSVARDPYNEQFF.

The V gene is TRBV6-1, the J gene TRBJ1-5; D unresolved. CDR1 MNHNS and CDR2 SASEGT come from the germline V gene. The CDR3 sequence is 14 residues long. Between the trimmed V and J ends, which lost 4 bases and 6 bases, there was a span of 13 bases. For the CDR3, the DNA is TGTGCCAGCAGTGCCTCCCCGGGCAGTCAGCCCCAGCATTTT. This encodes CASSASPGSQPQHF.

With regard to this clone: The sample contains more than one DNA sequence encoding this CDR3. The chain recombines TRBV5-6 with TRBJ1-5; D is unresolved. V dropped 0 bases and J dropped 1 base, with 5 bases sitting between them. The CDR3 is 14 residues long. Per the germline V gene, CDR1 is SGHDT and CDR2 is YYEEEE. The chain's CDR3 is CASSLGGSNQPQHF. The CDR3 nucleotides are TGTGCCAGCAGCTTGGGAGGGAGCAATCAGCCCCAGCATTTT. The complete variable domain, with remaining parts taken from reference TRBV5-6 and TRBJ1-5, reads DAGVTQSPTHLIKTRGQQVTLRCSPKSGHDTVSWYQQALGQGPQFIFQYYEEEERQRGNFPDRFSGHQFPNYSSELNVNALLLGDSALYLCASSLGGSNQPQHFGDGTRLSIL.

This clone occurred many times. The rearrangement joins TRBV13 to TRBJ2-7; 11 bases are shared with TRBD2. The J segment lost 3 bases and the V segment lost 5 bases, leaving 3 bases of the junction unmatched. The CDR3 sequence is 14 residues long. Germline assignment: CDR1 PRHDT and CDR2 FYEKMQ (reference sequence). CDR3 residues: CASSEGLAGYEQYF. CDR3 sequence (DNA): TGTGCCAGCAGCGAAGGACTAGCGGGCTACGAGCAGTACTTC.

This chain uses TRBV27 with TRBJ1-1; 7 bases line up with TRBD1. Germline V CDR1 and CDR2: MNHEY, SMNVEV (reference sequence). Unmatched junction bases numbered 3, after V lost 10 bases and J lost 1 base. The CDR3 sequence is 12 residues long. CDR3 nucleotide sequence: TGTGCCACCAGACAGGGGAACACTGAAGCTTTCTTT. Amino acids: CATRQGNTEAFF.

The gene calls are TRBV2 and TRBJ2-1; 9 bases fit TRBD2. Germline values: CDR1 SNHLY, CDR2 FYNNEI. The CDR3 is 15 amino acids. V gave up 4 bases and J gave up 6 bases; unmatched junction bases: 7. The CDR3 bases are TGTGCCAGCAGTGGGGTAGCGGGAGCTGGCAATGAGCAGTTCTTC. This translates into CASSGVAGAGNEQFF.

This clone was seen just once. CDR3 in DNA: TGTGCCACCAGCAGAAGAAGCGGAAGCTCCTACAATGAGCAGTTCTTC. As protein: CATSRRSGSSYNEQFF. The rearrangement uses TRBV15 and TRBJ2-1; tentative D call: TRBD2 (5 bases). The CDR3 is 16 amino acids. V was trimmed by 2 bases and J by 0 bases, leaving 11 bases between them. The V gene's germline CDR1 is LNHNV and CDR2 YYDKDF (reference sequence).

This clone was recorded a few times. J is TRBJ2-3 and V is TRBV10-3; D gene ambiguous. The CDR3 has 18 residues. Germline V gene data show CDR1 as ENHRY and CDR2 as SYGVKD. V was shortened by 4 bases and J by 0 bases, with 20 bases between the two germline ends. Written as DNA, the CDR3 is TGTGCCATCAGTGTAGCCAGACCTTTGACCTATAGCACAGATACGCAGTATTTT. Its translation: CAISVARPLTYSTDTQYF.

This chain links TRBV5-6 with TRBJ2-7; the D is unclear. V dropped 2 bases and J dropped 5 bases, with 8 bases sitting between them. CDR1 is SGHDT, CDR2 YYEEEE, per germline. The CDR3 runs to 12 residues. CDR3 amino acids: CASSLIGNEQYF. The CDR3 DNA follows: TGTGCCAGCAGCTTAATTGGGAACGAGCAGTACTTC.

V gene TRBV10-3 combines with J gene TRBJ2-2, with 13 bases matching TRBD2. Germline assignment: CDR1 ENHRY and CDR2 SYGVKD. V lost 6 bases and J lost 3; bases outside the gene matches: 4. This CDR3 spans 16 amino acids. Written as DNA, the CDR3 is TGTGCCATCAGCTACGGGACTAGCGGGGACACCGGGGAGCTGTTTTTT. It is translated as CAISYGTSGDTGELFF.

This chain connects TRBV27 to TRBJ2-3, with 11 bases aligning to TRBD2. Per the germline V gene, CDR1 is MNHEY and CDR2 is SMNVEV (reference sequence). After removal of 3 bases from V and 7 bases from J, the junction contained 15 bases not matched to a gene. The CDR3 length is 18 residues. CDR3 loop: CASSFLRGVAGGPHTQYF. In nucleotides, the CDR3 is TGTGCCAGCAGTTTCCTACGAGGAGTAGCGGGAGGGCCACATACGCAGTATTTT.

The chain recombines TRBV27 with TRBJ2-7; 11 bases map to TRBD1. This CDR3 region has 14 residues. Germline V gene sequence: CDR1 MNHEY, CDR2 SMNVEV (reference sequence). J gave up 2 bases and V 6 bases, and 3 bases lay outside the gene matches. CDR3 sequence (DNA): TGTGCCAGCAGGGGACAGGGGGAAACCTACGAGCAGTACTTC. Translating it yields CASRGQGETYEQYF.

The gene calls are TRBV6-4 and TRBJ2-1; possibly TRBD1 for D (5 bases). V lost 6 bases, J lost 6 bases, and 15 bases lay in between. Germline V lookup: CDR1 MRHNA, CDR2 SNTAGT. This CDR3 is 14 amino acids long. The CDR3 sequence: CASSNSFGANEQFF. In nucleotides, the CDR3 is TGTGCCAGCAGCAACAGTTTTGGGGCCAATGAGCAGTTCTTC.

This chain uses TRBV4-2 with TRBJ2-7, with TRBD2 identical over 7 bases. V lost 2 bases and J lost 2; bases outside the gene matches: 3. From germline, CDR1 is LGHNA and CDR2 YNFKEQ. This CDR3 is built from 14 residues. This CDR3 reads CASSQTGGTYEQYF. CDR3 bases: TGTGCCAGCAGCCAAACCGGGGGGACCTACGAGCAGTACTTC.

This rearrangement joins TRBV5-4 to TRBJ2-3; 7 bases align to TRBD2. The ends lost 0 bases at V and 1 base at J; junction bases unmatched: 8. The CDR3 has 17 amino acids. Looked up from germline, CDR1 is SGHNT and CDR2 is YYREEE (reference sequence). The CDR3 here is CASSLVFGTTRTDTQYF. The CDR3 region has the DNA TGTGCCAGCAGCTTGGTTTTCGGGACTACGCGCACAGATACGCAGTATTTT.

The J gene is TRBJ1-1, the V gene TRBV21-1; the table's D call, TRBD1, has no DNA check behind it. TRBV21-1 is noted as a pseudogene. This CDR3 has 17 residues. Here the CDR3 reads CASSKRGSGMEHTEAFF. The DNA of the CDR3 is TGTGCCAGCAGCAAAAGAGGATCAGGGATGGAGCACACTGAAGCTTTCTTT.

The count of this clone is one. The V gene is TRBV2, the J gene TRBJ1-4, with D hard to call. The germline V gene has CDR1 SNHLY and CDR2 FYNNEI. The germline V and J ends were trimmed by 2 bases and 8 bases, with 12 bases remaining between them. This CDR3 has 14 amino acids. The CDR3 protein is CASSEYRTREKLFF. CDR3 nucleotide sequence: TGTGCCAGCAGTGAATACCGGACGCGGGAAAAACTGTTTTTT.

The chain couples TRBV4-2 to TRBJ2-7; the match to TRBD2 covers 9 bases. V gave up 4 bases and J gave up 0 bases; unmatched junction bases: 4. The CDR3 spans 15 residues. CDR1 is LGHNA, CDR2 YNFKEQ, per germline. The CDR3 coding sequence is TGTGCCAGCAGCCTCTCTAGCGGGACCTCCTACGAGCAGTACTTC. The encoded protein is CASSLSSGTSYEQYF.

A single count supports this clone. The rearrangement uses TRBV7-9 and TRBJ1-1, with TRBD1 as a possible D gene (6 bases). V gave up 5 bases and J gave up 4 bases, with 14 bases separating them. CDR1 and CDR2 from the germline V gene are SEHNR and FQNEAQ (reference sequence). The CDR3 covers 14 residues. CDR3 region: CASSQRGVGTEAFF. CDR3 nucleotides: TGTGCCAGCAGCCAGAGGGGGGTCGGCACTGAAGCTTTCTTT.

This clone has only one observation. The rearrangement uses TRBV11-3 and TRBJ2-5; D remains ambiguous. In germline, CDR1 is SGHNT, CDR2 YENEEA. The V end lost 1 base, the J end lost 0 bases, and 6 bases lay between the germline ends. The CDR3 totals 14 residues. As DNA, the CDR3 is TGTGCCAGCAGCTTAGTGGGGTACCAAGAGACCCAGTACTTC. It translates to CASSLVGYQETQYF.

The CDR3 loop reads CASSEGARTEDTQYF. DNA for the CDR3: TGTGCCAGCAGTGAAGGGGCTCGTACCGAGGATACGCAGTATTTT. V gene TRBV25-1 combines with J gene TRBJ2-3; D possibly corresponds to TRBD1 (5 bases). This CDR3 comprises 15 residues. V lost 2 bases to trimming and J lost 6 bases, with 15 bases between them. From germline, CDR1 is MGHDK and CDR2 SYGVNS.